These T cell receptor beta chains were read from a single sample in a study of blood T cell repertoires in COVID-19. Data came from immunoSEQ multiplex PCR; TCRdb stores just in-frame clones and leaves some out. This sample has 360,000 or so clones, with 90% found just once. Material: peripheral blood. Every receptor here comes from a young man with active or convalescent COVID-19. The CDR3 runs from the conserved cysteine through the conserved F or W. The D gene is left open where the match is weak. Clone size is given for some rows only: seen once, a few or many times, or a class if the clone is expanded.

cdr3_aa: CAISESGTGSNEQYF
cdr3_nt: TGTGCCATCAGTGAGTCCGGGACAGGGTCGAACGAGCAGTACTTC
j_call: TRBJ2-7
d_call: TRBD1
v_call: TRBV10-3
cdr3_length: 15
clone_size: NA

cdr3_aa: CASSLPGHSYEQYF
cdr3_nt: TGTGCCAGCAGTCTCCCGGGACACTCGTACGAGCAGTACTTC
j_call: TRBJ2-7
d_call: NA
v_call: TRBV6-6
cdr3_length: 14
clone_size: NA

cdr3_aa: CASSQDRGGFTMEQFF
cdr3_nt: TGCGCCAGCAGCCAAGATCGGGGGGGCTTTACAATGGAGCAGTTCTTC
j_call: TRBJ2-1
d_call: TRBD2
v_call: TRBV4-3
cdr3_length: 16
clone_size: NA

cdr3_aa: CASSYIGVLGYEQYF
cdr3_nt: TGTGCCAGCAGTTATATCGGGGTACTTGGCTACGAGCAGTACTTC
j_call: TRBJ2-7
d_call: NA
v_call: TRBV6-2/TRBV6-3
cdr3_length: 15
clone_size: NA

cdr3_aa: CASSPERESGELFF
cdr3_nt: TGTGCCAGCAGCCCAGAGCGGGAGTCCGGGGAGCTGTTTTTT
j_call: TRBJ2-2
d_call: TRBD2
v_call: TRBV5-8
cdr3_length: 14
clone_size: NA

cdr3_aa: CASTTTRAGGLGSEQFF
cdr3_nt: TGTGCCAGCACCACCACGAGGGCGGGAGGGCTCGGGAGTGAGCAGTTCTTC
j_call: TRBJ2-1
d_call: TRBD2
v_call: TRBV28
cdr3_length: 17
clone_size: NA

cdr3_aa: CASSLAWGVPNEKLFF
cdr3_nt: TGTGCCAGCAGCTTAGCGTGGGGGGTACCGAATGAAAAACTGTTTTTT
j_call: TRBJ1-4
d_call: NA
v_call: TRBV7-2
cdr3_length: 16
clone_size: NA

cdr3_aa: CASSEWAGIHTGELFF
cdr3_nt: TGTGCCAGCAGTGAATGGGCAGGGATTCACACCGGGGAGCTGTTTTTT
j_call: TRBJ2-2
d_call: NA
v_call: TRBV25-1
cdr3_length: 16
clone_size: NA

cdr3_aa: CASSANRGQVGNTIYF
cdr3_nt: TGTGCCAGCAGCGCGAACAGGGGGCAGGTTGGAAACACCATATATTTT
j_call: TRBJ1-3
d_call: TRBD1
v_call: TRBV7-2
cdr3_length: 16
clone_size: NA

cdr3_aa: CASSTTGGGNEKLFF
cdr3_nt: TGTGCCAGCAGTACGACAGGGGGGGGAAATGAAAAACTGTTTTTT
j_call: TRBJ1-4
d_call: TRBD1
v_call: TRBV6-6
cdr3_length: 15
clone_size: NA

cdr3_aa: CASSLGTSGTYEQYF
cdr3_nt: TGTGCCAGCAGCCTCGGGACTAGCGGTACCTACGAGCAGTACTTC
j_call: TRBJ2-7
d_call: TRBD2
v_call: TRBV7-6
cdr3_length: 15
clone_size: NA

cdr3_aa: CAWGRRERDTQYF
cdr3_nt: TGTGCCTGGGGGCGGAGGGAGAGGGATACGCAGTATTTT
j_call: TRBJ2-3
d_call: NA
v_call: TRBV30
cdr3_length: 13
clone_size: NA

cdr3_aa: CASSRRGGIEKLFF
cdr3_nt: TGTGCCAGCAGTAGAAGAGGGGGCATTGAAAAACTGTTTTTT
j_call: TRBJ1-4
d_call: TRBD1
v_call: TRBV14
cdr3_length: 14
clone_size: few

cdr3_aa: CASSYASRGQRVNEQFF
cdr3_nt: TGTGCCAGCAGTTACGCATCCAGGGGACAGCGGGTCAATGAGCAGTTCTTC
j_call: TRBJ2-1
d_call: NA
v_call: TRBV6-7
cdr3_length: 17
clone_size: NA

cdr3_aa: CASSPTGTGGAGTEAFF
cdr3_nt: TGTGCCAGCAGCCCAACCGGGACAGGGGGCGCGGGCACTGAAGCTTTCTTT
j_call: TRBJ1-1
d_call: TRBD1
v_call: TRBV7-3
cdr3_length: 17
clone_size: NA

cdr3_aa: CASRVGTSGGYEQYF
cdr3_nt: TGTGCCAGCAGGGTGGGGACTAGCGGGGGTTACGAGCAGTACTTC
j_call: TRBJ2-7
d_call: TRBD2
v_call: TRBV27
cdr3_length: 15
clone_size: NA

cdr3_aa: CASSLAGGGDEQFF
cdr3_nt: TGTGCCAGCAGCCTAGCGGGAGGGGGTGATGAGCAGTTCTTC
j_call: TRBJ2-1
d_call: TRBD2
v_call: TRBV5-6
cdr3_length: 14
clone_size: NA

cdr3_aa: CASSLWGRGGVGTFNSPLHF
cdr3_nt: TGTGCCAGCAGTTTGTGGGGGCGGGGGGGAGTAGGGACTTTTAATTCACCCCTCCACTTT
j_call: TRBJ1-6
d_call: NA
v_call: TRBV27
cdr3_length: 20
clone_size: NA

cdr3_aa: CATHRSTNTGELFF
cdr3_nt: TGTGCCACCCACAGGAGCACGAACACCGGGGAGCTGTTTTTT
j_call: TRBJ2-2
d_call: NA
v_call: TRBV19
cdr3_length: 14
clone_size: NA

cdr3_aa: CASSPPGLQKGYNEQFF
cdr3_nt: TGTGCCAGCAGTCCCCCAGGGCTGCAGAAGGGTTACAATGAGCAGTTCTTC
j_call: TRBJ2-1
d_call: NA
v_call: TRBV28
cdr3_length: 17
clone_size: NA

cdr3_aa: CASSYLGNQPQHF
cdr3_nt: TGTGCCAGCAGTTACCTAGGCAATCAGCCCCAGCATTTT
j_call: TRBJ1-5
d_call: NA
v_call: TRBV6-5
cdr3_length: 13
clone_size: few

cdr3_aa: CASSSDRSYGYTF
cdr3_nt: TGTGCCAGTAGTTCGGACAGATCCTATGGCTACACCTTC
j_call: TRBJ1-2
d_call: NA
v_call: TRBV19
cdr3_length: 13
clone_size: NA

cdr3_aa: CASSQFGTGGNEQFF
cdr3_nt: TGCGCCAGCAGCCAATTCGGGACAGGGGGTAATGAGCAGTTCTTC
j_call: TRBJ2-1
d_call: TRBD1
v_call: TRBV4-3
cdr3_length: 15
clone_size: NA

cdr3_aa: CASSFSRGNEQFF
cdr3_nt: TGTGCCAGCAGCTTTAGTAGGGGAAATGAGCAGTTCTTC
j_call: TRBJ2-1
d_call: NA
v_call: TRBV7-3
cdr3_length: 13
clone_size: NA

cdr3_aa: CASSLGLTSGAQETQYF
cdr3_nt: TGCGCCAGCAGCTTGGGATTGACTAGCGGAGCCCAAGAGACCCAGTACTTC
j_call: TRBJ2-5
d_call: TRBD2
v_call: TRBV5-1
cdr3_length: 17
clone_size: NA

cdr3_aa: CASSLLAGGYNEQFF
cdr3_nt: TGTGCCAGCAGTTTACTAGCGGGGGGGTACAATGAGCAGTTCTTC
j_call: TRBJ2-1
d_call: TRBD2
v_call: TRBV27
cdr3_length: 15
clone_size: NA

cdr3_aa: CASSPLSGTSQPQHF
cdr3_nt: TGTGCCAGCTCACCACTTTCGGGGACTAGTCAGCCCCAGCATTTT
j_call: TRBJ1-5
d_call: NA
v_call: TRBV18
cdr3_length: 15
clone_size: NA

cdr3_aa: CASSQGSVGSPLHF
cdr3_nt: TGTGCCAGCAGCCAAGGGTCCGTGGGCTCACCCCTCCACTTT
j_call: TRBJ1-6
d_call: NA
v_call: TRBV3-1/TRBV3-2
cdr3_length: 14
clone_size: NA

cdr3_aa: CASSQENWDRGMNTEAFF
cdr3_nt: TGCGCCAGCAGCCAAGAAAATTGGGACAGGGGAATGAACACTGAAGCTTTCTTT
j_call: TRBJ1-1
d_call: TRBD1
v_call: TRBV4-1
cdr3_length: 18
clone_size: NA

cdr3_aa: CASSPPGYEQYF
cdr3_nt: TGCGCCAGCAGCCCGCCGGGGTACGAGCAGTACTTC
j_call: TRBJ2-7
d_call: NA
v_call: TRBV5-1
cdr3_length: 12
clone_size: NA

cdr3_aa: CASSIRATGEETQYF
cdr3_nt: TGTGCCAGTAGTATCCGGGCAACAGGGGAAGAGACCCAGTACTTC
j_call: TRBJ2-5
d_call: TRBD1
v_call: TRBV19
cdr3_length: 15
clone_size: NA